The 30 T cell receptor beta chains below all came from one sample that was sequenced in a study of blood T cell repertoires in COVID-19. The table came from immunoSEQ multiplex PCR; TCRdb's copy has only in-frame clones and leaves some out. Here the sample spans under 350,000 clones, around 90% being singletons. Input material: peripheral blood. Receptors originate from a woman aged 30 to 39 with COVID-19, enrolled during active disease.

The V and J genes are TRBV30 and TRBJ1-3; 8 nucleotides match TRBD1. This CDR3 is 14 amino acids long. CDR1 and CDR2 (germline): GTSNPN, SVGIG (reference sequence). V dropped 8 bases and J dropped 4; count of bases not matched to a gene: 10. In DNA, the CDR3 is TGTGCCCTCGACAGGGGATCAGAAGGAAACACCATATATTTT. This codes for CALDRGSEGNTIYF. The full variable domain, with the rest looked up from reference TRBV30 and TRBJ1-3, is SQTIHQWPATLVQPVGSPLSLECTVEGTSNPNLYWYRQAAGRGLQLLFYSVGIGQISSEVPQNLSASRPQDRQFILSSKKLLLSDSGFYLCALDRGSEGNTIYFGEGSWLTVV.

The chain carries TRBV30 and TRBJ2-3, with D maybe TRBD1 (5 bases). CDR1 and CDR2 (germline): GTSNPN, SVGIG (reference sequence). Trimming removed 3 bases from V and 3 bases from J, with 16 bases in between. This CDR3 is built from 15 residues. CDR3 bases: TGTGCCTGGAGCCCACTGGCAGGGTGGACAGATACGCAGTATTTT. This codes for CAWSPLAGWTDTQYF.

The chain has TRBV7-2 and TRBJ1-5; D is unclear. The CDR3 totals 13 residues. Trimming shortened V by 5 bases and J by 11 bases, and 16 bases separated the two germline ends. Germline CDR1 and CDR2: SGHTA and FQGNSA. The CDR3 loop is CASSPRETPAQHF. In DNA, the CDR3 is TGTGCCAGCAGCCCCCGGGAGACCCCGGCCCAGCATTTT.

The J gene is TRBJ1-1, the V gene TRBV30; 12 nucleotides match TRBD1. Germline-derived CDR1 and CDR2 are GTSNPN and SVGIG (reference sequence). The CDR3 length is 18 residues. The trim removed 4 bases at V and 1 base at J, leaving 13 bases unmatched. CDR3 protein: CAWNRQPGQGARNTEAFF. As DNA, the CDR3 is TGTGCCTGGAACCGACAGCCGGGACAGGGGGCGAGGAACACTGAAGCTTTCTTT.

This clone was counted once. V usage is TRBV29-1 and J usage is TRBJ2-7, with D maybe TRBD1 (7 bases). CDR1 SQVTM and CDR2 ANQGSEA come from the germline V gene. Trimming left V 6 bases short and J 6 bases short, with 15 bases between. The CDR3 runs 12 residues. This CDR3 is CSVVTGEVEQYF. In DNA, the CDR3 is TGCAGCGTCGTTACAGGGGAGGTCGAGCAGTACTTC.

V and J are TRBV27 and TRBJ2-7; 7 nucleotides match TRBD1. The CDR3 length is 13 residues. Germline V gene lookup returns CDR1 MNHEY and CDR2 SMNVEV (reference sequence). V shed 3 bases and J 3 bases; nucleotides not matched to a gene: 2. This CDR3 reads CASSLWTGYEQYF. CDR3 in DNA: TGTGCCAGCAGTTTGTGGACAGGCTACGAGCAGTACTTC.

This clone has only one observation. Written as DNA, the CDR3 is TGTGCCAGCAGCCGCGGGTCCCCAGGTGATACGCAGTATTTT. The encoded protein is CASSRGSPGDTQYF. The chain links TRBV5-6 to TRBJ2-3; possibly TRBD2 for D (5 bases). V was pared by 4 bases and J by 6 bases, with 15 bases between. CDR3 length equals 14 residues. Germline V gene lookup returns CDR1 SGHDT and CDR2 YYEEEE. Full variable domain (missing parts from reference TRBV5-6 and TRBJ2-3): DAGVTQSPTHLIKTRGQQVTLRCSPKSGHDTVSWYQQALGQGPQFIFQYYEEEERQRGNFPDRFSGHQFPNYSSELNVNALLLGDSALYLCASSRGSPGDTQYFGPGTRLTVL.

CDR3 nucleotide sequence: TGTGCCAGCAGTTTGTACAGTACCTATGGCTACACCTTC. It is translated as CASSLYSTYGYTF. The genes are TRBV12-3 or TRBV12-4 and TRBJ1-2; D unresolved. This CDR3 has 13 amino acids. Trimming took 3 bases from V and 4 from J, leaving 9 bases between them.

This chain joins TRBV5-6 and TRBJ2-7; D gene uncertain. Trimming took off 0 bases at V and 5 bases at J, with 6 bases between the two ends. The CDR3 consists of 12 residues. Germline V gene data show CDR1 as SGHDT and CDR2 as YYEEEE. For the CDR3, the DNA is TGTGCCAGCAGCTTGGTGTCGGACGAGCAGTACTTC. It translates to CASSLVSDEQYF.

The rearrangement links TRBV9 to TRBJ1-2; a weak D match, TRBD1 (5 bases). This CDR3 comprises 20 residues. CDR1 is SGDLS, CDR2 YYNGEE, per germline. V was shortened by 3 bases and J by 0 bases, with 27 bases between the two germline ends. The CDR3, as DNA: TGTGCCAGCAGCGAGCAAACCTCGACAGCGACTCCTACTTCTAACTATGGCTACACCTTC. Its translation: CASSEQTSTATPTSNYGYTF.

The genes are TRBV4-3 and TRBJ1-2, with D possibly TRBD1 on 6 matching bases. The CDR3 extends over 16 amino acids. V lost 1 base and J 4 bases, leaving 16 bases between the germline ends. Germline V gene sequence: CDR1 LGHNA, CDR2 YSLEER. CDR3 sequence: CASSQALDSFLYGYTF. CDR3 nucleotide sequence: TGCGCCAGCAGCCAAGCCCTGGACAGCTTTCTCTATGGCTACACCTTC.

This clone has just a few counts. The genes are TRBV5-5 and TRBJ1-2, with a weak D call TRBD1 (5 bases). This CDR3 is built from 17 residues. From germline, CDR1 is SGHKS and CDR2 YYEKEE (reference sequence). Trimming cost V 5 bases and J 8 bases, with 28 bases left between them. CDR3 residues: CASSYGAPSDPSGGYTF. CDR3 in DNA: TGTGCCAGCAGTTATGGGGCCCCATCGGATCCTTCCGGGGGCTACACCTTC. The variable domain in full, completed from reference TRBV5-5 and TRBJ1-2, reads DAGVTQSPTHLIKTRGQQVTLRCSPISGHKSVSWYQQVLGQGPQFIFQYYEKEERGRGNFPDRFSARQFPNYSSELNVNALLLGDSALYLCASSYGAPSDPSGGYTFGSGTRLTVV.

The chain is built from TRBV5-6 and TRBJ2-1; 10 positions match TRBD2. Trimming removed 1 base from V and 3 bases from J; junction bases left unmatched: 4. Germline V lookup: CDR1 SGHDT, CDR2 YYEEEE. The CDR3 runs 16 residues. CDR3 nucleotides: TGTGCCAGCAGCTTGTGGAGGACTAGCGGCTACAATGAGCAGTTCTTC. Translating gives CASSLWRTSGYNEQFF.

To note about this clone: The sample holds other DNA sequences that translate to the same CDR3. The J gene is TRBJ2-7, the V gene TRBV4-1, with 14 bases matching TRBD2. Germline V gene data show CDR1 as MGHRA and CDR2 as YSYEKL. The junction had 0 bases not matched to a gene; V was cut back by 1 base and J by 4 bases. This CDR3 has 15 residues. The CDR3 sequence: CASSQGTSGGYEQYF. The CDR3 nucleotides are TGCGCCAGCAGCCAAGGGACTAGCGGGGGGTACGAGCAGTACTTC.

V is TRBV10-3 and J is TRBJ1-1; 8 nucleotides align to TRBD1. From germline, CDR1 is ENHRY and CDR2 SYGVKD. This CDR3 region has 13 residues. The V gene end was trimmed by 6 bases and the J gene end by 5 bases; junction bases not matched to a gene: 5. The CDR3 DNA sequence: TGTGCCATCAGAGACAGGGGAACAACTGAAGCTTTCTTT. Translated, it gives CAIRDRGTTEAFF.

The genes are TRBV12-5 and TRBJ2-5; 8 bases align to TRBD2. The CDR3 is 13 residues long. Germline V gene lookup returns CDR1 LGHNT and CDR2 FRNRAP. The J segment lost 6 bases and the V segment lost 3 bases, leaving 3 bases of the junction unmatched. In DNA form, the CDR3 reads TGTGCTAGTGGTTTACCGGGGGGGAAGACCCAGTACTTC. Its protein is CASGLPGGKTQYF.

The table lists this clone with a few counts. This sequence joins TRBV27 and TRBJ2-7, with D maybe TRBD1 (5 bases). CDR3 length: 12 amino acids. The germline V gene encodes CDR1 MNHEY and CDR2 SMNVEV (reference sequence). Trimming took off 3 bases at V and 6 bases at J, with 9 bases between the two ends. The CDR3 DNA follows: TGTGCCAGCAGTTTTCAAGGGGCCGAGCAGTACTTC. Protein: CASSFQGAEQYF.

This sequence joins TRBV10-2 and TRBJ1-6; TRBD1 matches at 7 bases. The V and J ends lost 5 bases and 7 bases, in that order; junction bases with no gene match: 5. The CDR3 is 14 residues long. Germline V gene lookup returns CDR1 WSHSY and CDR2 SAAADI. CDR3 DNA: TGCGCCAGCAGTCAGGGGGATTCGAATTCACCCCTCCACTTT. Protein: CASSQGDSNSPLHF.

V and J are TRBV28 and TRBJ1-3; D remains ambiguous. Trimming took off 5 bases at V and 9 bases at J, with 8 bases between the two ends. The germline gives CDR1 MDHEN, CDR2 SYDVKM. There are 11 residues in the CDR3. CDR3 in DNA: TGTGCCAGCAGTCAGGTGGGCACCATATATTTT. This codes for CASSQVGTIYF. The whole variable domain, remainder taken from reference TRBV28 and TRBJ1-3, is DVKVTQSSRYLVKRTGEKVFLECVQDMDHENMFWYRQDPGLGLRLIYFSYDVKMKEKGDIPEGYSVSREKKERFSLILESASTNQTSMYLCASSQVGTIYFGEGSWLTVV.

In its sample, this clone was seen many times. The chain couples TRBV3-1 (or the pseudogene TRBV3-2) to TRBJ1-2, with 8 bases fitting TRBD1. CDR3 length: 15 amino acids. The junction had 12 bases not matched to a gene; V was cut back by 4 bases and J by 8 bases. CDR1 and CDR2 from the germline V gene are LGHDT and YNNKEL (reference sequence). CDR3 nucleotide sequence: TGTGCCAGCAGCCCCCCCACCGACAGGGGTCGGGGCTACACCTTC. Amino acid sequence: CASSPPTDRGRGYTF.

V and J are TRBV10-2 and TRBJ2-1; 10 positions agree with TRBD2. The germline V gene has CDR1 WSHSY and CDR2 SAAADI. The length of the CDR3 is 15 residues. The V segment lost 6 bases and the J segment 2 bases; nucleotides outside the gene matches: 4. For the CDR3, the DNA is TGCGCCAGCAGACTAGCGGGACTGACCTACAATGAGCAGTTCTTC. As protein: CASRLAGLTYNEQFF.

The CDR3, as DNA: TGTGCCAGCAGCTTAGAATGGGGGGGAGCCTACGAGCAGTACTTC. Amino acid sequence: CASSLEWGGAYEQYF. The rearrangement links TRBV11-2 to TRBJ2-7, with 7 positions matching TRBD2. CDR1 SGHAT and CDR2 FQNNGV come from the germline V gene. The junction had 4 bases not matched to a gene; V was cut back by 0 bases and J by 2 bases. The CDR3 is 15 amino acids.

The V gene is TRBV28, the J gene TRBJ2-2, with TRBD1 matching 9 bases. V lost 1 base to trimming and J lost 5 bases; unmatched junction nucleotides: 2. This CDR3 spans 15 amino acids. From germline, CDR1 is MDHEN and CDR2 SYDVKM. The CDR3 protein is CASSLFGQGTGELFF. CDR3 sequence (DNA): TGTGCCAGCAGTTTATTTGGACAGGGGACCGGGGAGCTGTTTTTT. Looking up the rest from reference TRBV28 and TRBJ2-2 gives the full variable domain: DVKVTQSSRYLVKRTGEKVFLECVQDMDHENMFWYRQDPGLGLRLIYFSYDVKMKEKGDIPEGYSVSREKKERFSLILESASTNQTSMYLCASSLFGQGTGELFFGEGSRLTVL.

Written as DNA, the CDR3 is TGTGCCAGTCGTGACAGGGGACGTCAGCCCCAGCATTTT. Translating it yields CASRDRGRQPQHF. This chain links TRBV19 with TRBJ1-5; 8 bases align to TRBD1. CDR3 length equals 13 residues. Germline V lookup: CDR1 LNHDA, CDR2 SQIVND (reference sequence). The V and J ends lost 8 bases and 6 bases, in that order; junction bases with no gene match: 6.

V is TRBV5-1 and J is TRBJ2-7; perhaps TRBD1 as D (6 bases). Germline V gives CDR1 SGHRS, CDR2 YFSETQ. V lost 0 bases, J lost 6 bases, and 16 bases lay in between. The CDR3 runs 15 residues. CDR3 sequence: CASSLEGRGGVEQYF. The CDR3 bases are TGCGCCAGCAGCTTGGAAGGCAGGGGTGGCGTCGAGCAGTACTTC.

The V and J genes are TRBV7-9 and TRBJ2-5; D perhaps matches TRBD1 (5 bases). The CDR3 runs to 14 residues. The germline V gene encodes CDR1 SEHNR and CDR2 FQNEAQ (reference sequence). V lost 3 bases and J 4 bases, leaving 12 bases between the germline ends. This CDR3 reads CASSLKGRVETQYF. In DNA form, the CDR3 reads TGTGCCAGCAGCTTGAAGGGCAGGGTAGAGACCCAGTACTTC.

V is TRBV21-1 and J is TRBJ1-1; the D call TRBD1 from the table was never checked on the DNA. TRBV21-1 is termed a pseudogene. This CDR3 has 17 residues. The CDR3 spells CASSLKRRTGRDTEAFF. The CDR3 coding sequence is TGTGCCAGCAGCCTTAAACGCCGGACAGGGCGGGACACTGAAGCTTTCTTT.

The V call is TRBV7-9, the J call TRBJ2-3, with 15 bases that match TRBD2. The CDR3 covers 17 residues. Germline-derived CDR1 and CDR2 are SEHNR and FQNEAQ (reference sequence). V trimming: 5 bases; J trimming: 5 bases; junction bases outside the gene matches: 8. The CDR3 protein is CASSPGLAGGPGDTQYF. As DNA, the CDR3 is TGTGCCAGCAGCCCAGGACTAGCGGGAGGGCCTGGAGATACGCAGTATTTT.

The chain combines TRBV9 with TRBJ2-1; TRBD2 might be the D (6 bases). V was cut by 3 bases and J by 9 bases, with 16 bases left in between. Germline V CDR1 and CDR2: SGDLS, YYNGEE. CDR3 size: 14 residues. CDR3 bases: TGTGCCAGCAGCGGGCGGGACTTCGGGGGTGAGCAGTTCTTC. Its translation: CASSGRDFGGEQFF.

Regarding this clone: Without the conserved terminal phenylalanine or tryptophan, this CDR3 likely stems from a read error. No DNA is shown, since the ends of the CDR3 on it are uncertain; the CDR3 is the one TCRdb lists. This chain joins TRBV11-3 and TRBJ2-7; TRBD2, the table's D call, was not compared with the DNA. The CDR3 totals 10 residues, both ends included. CDR1 SGHNT and CDR2 YENEEA come from the germline V gene. The CDR3 sequence: CASSSAGAPR.